Below are 24 T cell receptor beta chains sequenced from a single sample in a study of beta chain features in type 1 diabetes. As every portion of the isolated RNA was reverse transcribed, the sequencing read expressed TCRB transcripts. This table comes from immunoSEQ multiplex PCR, and its TCRdb copy is limited to in-frame clones, with some not included. This repertoire shows some 240,000 clones, about a tenth found once; its top ten account for roughly 1.3%. Sequenced input: central memory CD4+ T cells from blood. All receptors derive from a man younger than 35 in good health.

This chain connects TRBV7-7 to TRBJ2-1, with TRBD2 as a possible D gene (6 bases). The CDR3 has 16 amino acids. Germline CDR1 and CDR2: SSHAT and FNYEAQ (reference sequence). V gave up 0 bases and J gave up 10 bases, with 19 bases separating them. The CDR3 reads CASSLAPGLTEVEQFF. CDR3 sequence (DNA): TGTGCCAGCAGCTTAGCCCCGGGACTGACAGAGGTGGAGCAGTTCTTC.

This clone appeared a few times. This sequence joins TRBV27 and TRBJ1-5; D ambiguous. The V end lost 4 bases, the J end lost 0 bases, and 13 bases lay between the germline ends. Germline V gives CDR1 MNHEY, CDR2 SMNVEV (reference sequence). There are 16 residues in the CDR3. The chain's CDR3 is CASSSSGFYSNQPQHF. The DNA for the CDR3 is TGTGCCAGCAGTTCATCCGGCTTTTATAGCAATCAGCCCCAGCATTTT.

V is TRBV10-3 and J is TRBJ2-7; D remains ambiguous. The CDR3 is made up of 13 amino acids. V was shortened by 2 bases and J by 5 bases, with 10 bases between the two germline ends. The germline V gene has CDR1 ENHRY and CDR2 SYGVKD. CDR3 residues: CAISEDVWHEQYF. The CDR3 DNA sequence: TGTGCCATCAGTGAGGACGTGTGGCACGAGCAGTACTTC.

There are a few counts of this clone. The chain carries TRBV7-9 and TRBJ2-4; TRBD1 aligns across 7 bases. V shed 0 bases, J shed 4 bases, and the junction held 6 bases outside the gene matches. This CDR3 is built from 16 residues. Germline assignment: CDR1 SEHNR and CDR2 FQNEAQ (reference sequence). The CDR3 nucleotides are TGTGCCAGCAGCTTAGCACCGGGACAGATAAAAAACATTCAGTACTTC. Its translation is CASSLAPGQIKNIQYF.

V and J are TRBV5-1 and TRBJ2-1; 8 bases are a match to TRBD2. The CDR3 spans 16 residues. J was trimmed by 1 base and V by 8 bases; bases with no gene match: 11. The germline V gene has CDR1 SGHRS and CDR2 YFSETQ. The chain's CDR3 is CASQPSGPPSYNEQFF. CDR3 bases: TGCGCCAGTCAGCCTAGCGGGCCTCCTTCCTACAATGAGCAGTTCTTC. The whole variable domain, remainder taken from reference TRBV5-1 and TRBJ2-1, is KAGVTQTPRYLIKTRGQQVTLSCSPISGHRSVSWYQQTPGQGLQFLFEYFSETQRNKGNFPGRFSGRQFSNSRSEMNVSTLELGDSALYLCASQPSGPPSYNEQFFGPGTRLTVL.

The rearrangement links TRBV30 to TRBJ2-5; possible D gene TRBD2, 6 bases. The V gene's germline CDR1 is GTSNPN and CDR2 SVGIG (reference sequence). Trimming stripped 0 bases from V and 7 bases from J, with 15 bases between. This CDR3 is built from 14 residues. The CDR3 nucleotides are TGTGCCTGGAGTGTATCCCCGGGAGTGGGGACCCAGTACTTC. Encoded protein: CAWSVSPGVGTQYF.

Only a few counts were recorded for this clone. The rearrangement joins TRBV6-6 to TRBJ2-5; 7 positions agree with TRBD2. The germline CDR1 and CDR2 sequences are MNHNY and SVGAGI (reference sequence). The CDR3 covers 13 residues. The J segment lost 9 bases and the V segment lost 4 bases, leaving 8 bases of the junction unmatched. CDR3 bases: TGTGCCAGCAGTTCGACTAGCACGAGCCCCCAGTACTTC. Encoded protein: CASSSTSTSPQYF.

Comments on this clone: Other nucleotide sequences from this sample produce the same CDR3. V is TRBV29-1 and J is TRBJ2-3; TRBD2 aligns across 10 bases. The CDR3 runs to 14 residues. Germline V gives CDR1 SQVTM, CDR2 ANQGSEA. With V trimmed by 6 bases and J by 4 bases, 7 bases remained unmatched. CDR3 bases: TGCAGCGTCGGTCTAGCGGGAGCGGCAGATACGCAGTATTTT. It encodes CSVGLAGAADTQYF.

This clone was detected only a few times. This rearrangement joins TRBV7-6 to TRBJ2-2; no clear D gene. CDR1 SGHVS and CDR2 FNYEAQ come from the germline V gene. The V end was cut by 6 bases, the J end by 6 bases, with 17 bases between. The CDR3 length is 15 residues. The CDR3 reads CASRPISQSAGELFF. The CDR3 bases are TGTGCCAGCAGGCCCATTAGCCAAAGTGCCGGGGAGCTGTTTTTT.

This clone was found a few times. This chain uses TRBV18 with TRBJ2-7; the D gene is possibly TRBD1 (6 bases). Germline V gene data show CDR1 as KGHSH and CDR2 as LQKENI. CDR3 length: 13 residues. Trimming cost V 3 bases and J 5 bases, with 11 bases left between them. CDR3 nucleotide sequence: TGTGCCAGCTCACCCATCACAGGGAACGAGCAGTACTTC. Translating gives CASSPITGNEQYF. The full variable domain, with the rest looked up from reference TRBV18 and TRBJ2-7, is NAGVMQNPRHLVRRRGQEARLRCSPMKGHSHVYWYRQLPEEGLKFMVYLQKENIIDESGMPKERFSAEFPKEGPSILRIQQVVRGDSAAYFCASSPITGNEQYFGPGTRLTVT.

This clone was observed a handful of times. V is TRBV23-1 and J is TRBJ2-3; D gene unclear. TRBV23-1 is treated as an ORF (open reading frame) with a function not yet certain. Trimming stripped 8 bases from V and 2 bases from J, with 11 bases between. The CDR3 has 13 amino acids. CDR3: CASSWGVTDTQYF. CDR3 DNA: TGCGCCAGCTCCTGGGGTGTCACAGATACGCAGTATTTT.

This clone has a handful of counts. The chain employs TRBV4-1 and TRBJ1-3; 10 bases are a match to TRBD1. The germline V gene encodes CDR1 MGHRA and CDR2 YSYEKL. The CDR3 consists of 14 residues. V lost 6 bases, J lost 6 bases, and 5 bases stayed unmatched. CDR3 nucleotide sequence: TGCGCCAGCAGAGAGACAGGGGGCGAAAACACCATATATTTT. It encodes CASRETGGENTIYF.

This sequence joins TRBV29-1 and TRBJ1-1, with D unclear. V lost 6 bases and J lost 0, with 11 bases in between. CDR3 length: 13 amino acids. Germline CDR1 and CDR2: SQVTM and ANQGSEA. CDR3 region: CSVVGHMNTEAFF. The CDR3, as DNA: TGCAGCGTCGTAGGTCACATGAACACTGAAGCTTTCTTT.

There are a few counts of this clone. This rearrangement joins TRBV10-3 to TRBJ1-1; tentatively, D is TRBD1 (6 bases). The length of the CDR3 is 14 residues. In germline, CDR1 is ENHRY, CDR2 SYGVKD. V lost 4 bases, J lost 3 bases, and 12 bases lay in between. The CDR3 nucleotides are TGTGCCATCAGTGTACGGGACACCGACACTGAAGCTTTCTTT. It specifies CAISVRDTDTEAFF.

In this sample, this clone turned up a few times. The chain carries TRBV7-6 and TRBJ2-7; 10 bases agree with TRBD2. Germline CDR1 reads SGHVS; CDR2 reads FNYEAQ. CDR3 length: 15 amino acids. The junction had 8 bases not matched to a gene; V was cut back by 3 bases and J by 6 bases. The CDR3 DNA follows: TGTGCCAGCAGCTTCCTAGCGGGAGACCTCTCCGAGCAGTACTTC. This codes for CASSFLAGDLSEQYF.

The J gene is TRBJ2-1, the V gene TRBV10-3; weak D call: TRBD2 (6 bases). V was shortened by 3 bases and J by 2 bases, with 11 bases between the two germline ends. The CDR3 contains 15 residues. The germline gives CDR1 ENHRY, CDR2 SYGVKD. CDR3 sequence (DNA): TGTGCCATCAGTGATAGGGAGGTCCCCTACAATGAGCAGTTCTTC. Translation gives CAISDREVPYNEQFF.

DNA for the CDR3: TGTGCCAGCAGCGTAGCACCGGACACGAGCGATACGCAGTATTTT. Translating gives CASSVAPDTSDTQYF. The chain joins TRBV9 to TRBJ2-3, with a weak D call TRBD1 (5 bases). V gave up 0 bases and J gave up 6 bases, with 14 bases separating them. The CDR3 is 15 amino acids. CDR1 is SGDLS and CDR2 is YYNGEE in the germline V gene.

This clone came up a few times. J is TRBJ2-1 and V is TRBV30, with a weak D call TRBD1 (7 bases). Germline CDR1 GTSNPN, CDR2 SVGIG (reference sequence). The V gene lost 1 base and the J gene lost 6 bases, with 19 bases spanning the gap. The CDR3 is 16 amino acids. The DNA of the CDR3 is TGTGCCTGGAGTGATTACGGGGGACAGCCAGGCAATGAGCAGTTCTTC. Residues: CAWSDYGGQPGNEQFF.

This chain links TRBV18 with TRBJ2-2; weak D call: TRBD2 (6 bases). V lost 2 bases, J lost 3 bases, and 19 bases lay in between. The CDR3 consists of 18 residues. Germline V gives CDR1 KGHSH, CDR2 LQKENI. CDR3 region: CASSPSGPREYDTGELFF. The DNA of the CDR3 is TGTGCCAGCTCACCATCCGGACCCCGGGAGTACGACACCGGGGAGCTGTTTTTT.

V gene TRBV21-1 combines with J gene TRBJ2-7; the table assigns TRBD1, which was not confirmed against the DNA. TRBV21-1 is reported as a pseudogene. The CDR3 runs 11 residues. The CDR3, as DNA: TGTGCCAGCAGCCCGCCGGGACAGACCGTCTTC. This encodes CASSPPGQTVF.

This clone was observed a handful of times. This chain uses TRBV7-6 with TRBJ2-5, with D hard to call. Trimming pared 1 base from V and 2 bases from J, leaving 11 bases between. The CDR3 length is 15 residues. Per germline, CDR1 SGHVS and CDR2 FNYEAQ. DNA for the CDR3: TGTGCCAGCAGCTTAGGGGTGAGAGAACAAGAGACCCAGTACTTC. This codes for CASSLGVREQETQYF.

This chain uses TRBV30 with TRBJ2-6; D is ambiguous. Trimming took 5 bases from V and 0 from J, leaving 11 bases between them. The CDR3 extends over 15 amino acids. Germline lookup yields CDR1 GTSNPN and CDR2 SVGIG (reference sequence). The CDR3 nucleotides are TGTGCCTGGGCCCTAGGGTCCTCTGGGGCCAACGTCCTGACTTTC. Encoded protein: CAWALGSSGANVLTF.

V usage is TRBV6-1 and J usage is TRBJ2-1, with 7 bases fitting TRBD2. J was trimmed by 0 bases and V by 2 bases; bases with no gene match: 7. The CDR3 spans 17 residues. CDR1 and CDR2 (germline): MNHNS, SASEGT. This chain's CDR3 is CASSETPRTSSYNEQFF. The CDR3 region has the DNA TGTGCCAGCAGTGAAACCCCACGGACTAGCTCCTACAATGAGCAGTTCTTC.

This clone was counted ten times or more. The chain links TRBV4-3 to TRBJ1-2; the D is unclear. The CDR3 contains 15 residues. Germline V gene lookup returns CDR1 LGHNA and CDR2 YSLEER. Trimming removed 0 bases from V and 4 bases from J, with 12 bases in between. DNA of the CDR3: TGCGCCAGCAGCCAAGATCCCAAGATCACCTATGGCTACACCTTC. As protein: CASSQDPKITYGYTF.